This is a list of T cell receptor beta chains from one sample in a study of blood T cell repertoires in COVID-19. Using immunoSEQ multiplex PCR, the repertoire was profiled, and TCRdb retains in-frame clones only, with some absent. The sample lists roughly 73,000 clones, 70% to 80% occurring once. The sequencing sample was made of peripheral blood. Receptors originate from a man aged 70-80 years with acute or convalescent COVID-19. Both conserved end residues are part of each CDR3. The D gene is left open where the match is weak. Not every row has a clone size; where given, it reads once, few, many or a size class.

j_call d_call clone_size v_call cdr3_nt cdr3_aa
TRBJ2-7 TRBD2 - TRBV28 TGTGCCAGCAGTTTGGCACGGGAGGGCCGGTTTTGGGAGCAGTACTTC CASSLAREGRFWEQYF
TRBJ2-7 TRBD1 many TRBV7-8 TGTGCCAGCAGCTTCGGCACCGGGACAGGAACCTACGAGCAGTACTTC CASSFGTGTGTYEQYF
TRBJ2-5 - - TRBV24-1 TGTGCCACCAGTAGGGGCCCAGAGACCCAGTACTTC CATSRGPETQYF
TRBJ2-7 TRBD1 once TRBV19 TGTGCCAGTAGTATTTCTACAGGGGATCGGTACGAGCAGTACTTC CASSISTGDRYEQYF
TRBJ1-5 - - TRBV18 TGTGCCAGCTCACCCAGTGCCGGGAATCAGCCCCAGCATTTT CASSPSAGNQPQHF
TRBJ1-2 TRBD1 - TRBV6-2/TRBV6-3 TGTGCCAGCAGTTCCGGGACAGGGGGCCGAGTACGCGGCTACACCTTC CASSSGTGGRVRGYTF
TRBJ2-1 TRBD2 - TRBV28 TGTGCCAGCAAGACTAGCGGGAGGGGTCCCTACAATGAGCAGTTCTTC CASKTSGRGPYNEQFF
TRBJ2-3 - - TRBV7-2 TGTGCCAGCAGCTCCTATGGAGATACGCAGTATTTT CASSSYGDTQYF
TRBJ1-1 TRBD1 - TRBV10-2 TGCGCCAGCAGGGATAGACAGGGCCCCACTGAAGCTTTCTTT CASRDRQGPTEAFF
TRBJ2-1 TRBD2 - TRBV7-8 TGTGCCAGCAGCTTACGCGGGGGCTACAATGAGCAGTTCTTC CASSLRGGYNEQFF
TRBJ1-2 - - TRBV28 TGTGCCAGCAGTCCCCAAACTTTCTATGGCTACACCTTC CASSPQTFYGYTF
TRBJ1-2 - - TRBV15 TGTGCCACCAGCAGACGAGCCGGGGATGGCTACACCTTC CATSRRAGDGYTF
TRBJ1-1 TRBD1 - TRBV11-2 TGTGCCAGCGGCCCCCAGAGGGACAGGGAAGCTTTCTTT CASGPQRDREAFF
TRBJ2-3 TRBD2 - TRBV29-1 TGCAGCGACCGCAGCGGGGGTACGCAGTATTTT CSDRSGGTQYF
TRBJ1-1 - - TRBV7-9 TGTGCCAGCAGCTTTGGAGGGAAGAACACTGAAGCTTTCTTT CASSFGGKNTEAFF
TRBJ1-2 TRBD1 - TRBV19 TGTGCCAGTAGTATAAGGGCTCGACAGGGTACTGGCTACACCTTC CASSIRARQGTGYTF
TRBJ2-5 - once TRBV20-1 TGCAGTGCTAGAGACCACACCAGCCAGTACTTC CSARDHTSQYF
TRBJ1-1 - - TRBV19 TGTGCCAGTAGTATTATGGGGGGAAAATACACTGAAGCTTTCTTT CASSIMGGKYTEAFF
TRBJ2-3 TRBD2 - TRBV28 TGTGCCAGCAGTTTATTTCATCCTAGCGGGACGGTGATGAAAGATACGCAGTATTTT CASSLFHPSGTVMKDTQYF
TRBJ2-2 - - TRBV6-5 TGTGCCAGCAGCCGACAAACACCGAACACCGGGGAGCTGTTTTTT CASSRQTPNTGELFF
TRBJ2-2 TRBD2 - TRBV28 TGTGCCAGCAGACGTAGCGGGCCGAACACCGGGGAGCTGTTTTTT CASRRSGPNTGELFF
TRBJ1-5 TRBD1 - TRBV19 TGTGCCAGTAGTATAGATTGGACAGGGAAGGTCAGGAGCAATCAGCCCCAGCATTTT CASSIDWTGKVRSNQPQHF
TRBJ2-7 TRBD1 - TRBV7-2 TGTGCCAGCAGCTTAAATCCAGGGGGTGGTTACGAGCAGTACTTC CASSLNPGGGYEQYF
TRBJ2-5 - - TRBV7-2 TGTGCCAGCAGCTTAGGTGGTAGCGGAGTGGGAGAGACCCAGTACTTC CASSLGGSGVGETQYF
TRBJ2-7 - few TRBV28 TGTGCCAGCAGGAGAGACAGACACGAGCAGTACTTC CASRRDRHEQYF
TRBJ2-2 - - TRBV6-5 TGTGCCAGCGGGGGACTCCTCACCGGGGAGCTGTTTTTT CASGGLLTGELFF
TRBJ2-7 - once TRBV10-3 TGTGCCATCAGTGAGTACAGCTACGAGCAGTACTTC CAISEYSYEQYF
TRBJ2-1 TRBD2 few TRBV27 TGTGCCACCACCGGGACTAGCGGGAGCAATGAGCAGTTCTTC CATTGTSGSNEQFF
TRBJ2-5 TRBD2 - TRBV5-4 TGTGCCAGCAGGGTCCGGAGAAGCGGGAGTCTGGGAGAGACCCAGTACTTC CASRVRRSGSLGETQYF
TRBJ2-1 - - TRBV6-5 TGTGCCAGCAGTACACAGGGCTGGGGCAATGAGCAGTTCTTC CASSTQGWGNEQFF